The rows below give T cell receptor beta chains drawn from one sample of a study of blood T cell repertoires in COVID-19. Clones were read by immunoSEQ multiplex PCR, and TCRdb kept only the in-frame ones, dropping some. This sample has 170,000 or so clones, with 90% to 95% found just once. Sequenced sample: peripheral blood. All receptors come from a man in his fifties with acute or convalescent COVID-19. Each CDR3 is given with its conserved first and last residue. A D gene is named only where the DNA matches it firmly. Size values are once, few and many counts, or a class for expanded clones, and some rows have none.

J	D	V	size	CDR3	DNA
TRBJ1-1	-	TRBV7-3	few	CASSLSRGDTEAFF	TGTGCCAGCAGCTTAAGTCGGGGTGATACTGAAGCTTTCTTT
TRBJ2-6	-	TRBV10-3	-	CAISVRTPDRSGANVLTF	TGTGCCATCAGTGTAAGGACACCGGACCGCTCTGGGGCCAACGTCCTGACTTTC
TRBJ2-5	-	TRBV5-1	-	CASSLDYLGETQYF	TGCGCCAGCAGCTTGGACTATCTTGGGGAGACCCAGTACTTC
TRBJ1-2	TRBD1	TRBV28	-	CASSLSSGDRADGYTF	TGTGCCAGCAGTTTATCCAGCGGGGACAGGGCGGATGGCTACACCTTC
TRBJ2-1	TRBD2	TRBV7-3	-	CASSASGRANNEQFF	TGTGCCAGCAGCGCGAGCGGGAGGGCGAACAATGAGCAGTTCTTC
TRBJ1-2	-	TRBV19	-	CASTRVLVNYGYTF	TGTGCCAGTACTCGGGTCCTTGTGAACTATGGCTACACCTTC
TRBJ2-2	TRBD1	TRBV28	-	CASRLSGGAFGELFF	TGTGCCAGCAGGCTCTCAGGGGGCGCCTTCGGGGAGCTGTTTTTT
TRBJ2-7	TRBD1	TRBV18	-	CASSPGQGNYEQYF	TGTGCCAGCTCACCAGGACAGGGGAACTACGAGCAGTACTTC
TRBJ1-2	-	TRBV7-9	-	CASSSAGGRQNYGYTF	TGTGCCAGCAGCTCAGCCGGAGGTCGGCAGAACTATGGCTACACCTTC
TRBJ2-7	-	TRBV28	-	CASSPQGMSEQYF	TGTGCCAGCAGTCCCCAGGGTATGTCCGAGCAGTACTTC
TRBJ1-2	-	TRBV15	-	CATSRDSRGLHSTRWNYGYTF	TGTGCCACCAGCAGAGATAGTCGTGGGCTCCACAGCACGCGCTGGAACTATGGCTACACCTTC
TRBJ1-2	TRBD1	TRBV24-1	-	CATSGADATGVFGYTF	TGTGCCACCAGTGGTGCTGACGCGACAGGGGTTTTTGGCTACACCTTC
TRBJ1-5	TRBD1	TRBV2	-	CASSERAGQRPQPQHF	TGTGCCAGCAGTGAAAGGGCGGGACAGCGACCTCAGCCCCAGCATTTT
TRBJ1-1	TRBD1	TRBV9	-	CASSVAPGQGNTEAFF	TGTGCCAGCAGCGTAGCCCCGGGACAGGGCAACACTGAAGCTTTCTTT
TRBJ2-4	TRBD2	TRBV28	-	CASRPGGAANIQYF	TGTGCCAGCAGGCCCGGGGGGGCCGCAAACATTCAGTACTTC
TRBJ2-1	TRBD2	TRBV7-2	-	CASSFTGGSSYNEQFF	TGTGCCAGCAGCTTTACGGGGGGGAGCTCCTACAATGAGCAGTTCTTC
TRBJ2-5	-	TRBV6-5	-	CASRPRVYQETQYF	TGTGCCAGCAGACCTCGGGTCTACCAAGAGACCCAGTACTTC
TRBJ2-2	-	TRBV5-5	once	CASSPDRRPTGELFF	TGTGCCAGCAGCCCCGACAGGCGACCCACCGGGGAGCTGTTTTTT
TRBJ2-3	-	TRBV5-1	-	CASSLRTRDTQYF	TGCGCCAGCAGCTTGCGGACAAGAGATACGCAGTATTTT
TRBJ2-3	-	TRBV11-2	-	CASSLVRGGHTQYF	TGTGCCAGCAGCTTAGTGCGCGGGGGCCATACGCAGTATTTT
TRBJ2-2	TRBD1	TRBV7-6	-	CASSLVTGAGRTGELFF	TGTGCCAGCAGCTTAGTGACAGGGGCGGGTCGCACCGGGGAGCTGTTTTTT
TRBJ2-2	TRBD2	TRBV4-2	-	CASSSRTSGGPGELFF	TGTGCCAGCAGCTCGCGGACTAGCGGGGGTCCCGGGGAGCTGTTTTTT